These 30 T cell receptor beta chains came from one sample sequenced in a study of blood T cells in healthy people across ages. The use of a sample-barcoded 5' primer and a J-beta primer mix characterized a second PCR of roughly 6 to 11 cycles. TCRdb fed the 5' RACE reads into MiXCR, producing one record per CDR3 protein. Of some 880,000 distinct CDR3 sequences in the sample, around 36% were seen once. The specimen sequenced was blood. The receptor set was obtained from a man younger than 35 in good health.

This clonotype was observed a handful of times. This sequence joins TRBV4-3 and TRBJ2-5; D could derive from TRBD1 or TRBD2 (5 bases each). The length of the CDR3 is 14 residues. Germline lookup yields CDR1 LGHNA and CDR2 YSLEER. The V gene lost 1 base and the J gene lost 4 bases, with 10 bases spanning the gap. The CDR3 loop reads CASSQGPGLETQYF. CDR3 nucleotide sequence: TGCGCCAGCAGCCAAGGCCCGGGGCTAGAGACCCAGTACTTC.

A note on this clonotype: One end of the junction fails to match germline, which may point to a read error. The chain recombines TRBV12-3 or TRBV12-4 with TRBJ2-7; the D gene is possibly TRBD1 (5 bases). The CDR3 spans 12 residues. CDR3 sequence (DNA): TGTGCCTGCAGCATCGACAGTTACGAGCAGTACTTC. This encodes CACSIDSYEQYF.

This clonotype was detected a few times. The chain joins TRBV12-3 or TRBV12-4 to TRBJ2-2; D is unresolved. V dropped 5 bases and J dropped 7 bases, with 14 bases sitting between them. The CDR3 sequence is 14 residues long. CDR3 sequence reads: CASSPNPRSGELFF. The CDR3 nucleotides read TGTGCCAGCAGTCCTAACCCGAGGAGCGGGGAGCTGTTTTTT.

The chain links TRBV4-2 to TRBJ2-3; 12 positions agree with TRBD1. Unmatched junction bases numbered 7, after V lost 3 bases and J lost 6 bases. This CDR3 region has 16 residues. Germline V CDR1 and CDR2: LGHNA, YNFKEQ. For the CDR3, the DNA is TGTGCCAGCAGCCAGACCGGGACAGGGGGCGGGGATACGCAGTATTTT. Its protein product is CASSQTGTGGGDTQYF.

The table lists this clonotype with many counts. CDR3 DNA sequence: TGTGCCAGCAGCTTAGCGGAGTTTTACGAGCAGTACTTC. This codes for CASSLAEFYEQYF. The V and J genes are TRBV7-9 and TRBJ2-7, with D uncertain. The CDR3 consists of 13 residues. The germline gives CDR1 SEHNR, CDR2 FQNEAQ (reference sequence). V was cut by 0 bases and J by 4 bases, with 7 bases left in between.

The chain combines TRBV29-1 with TRBJ2-1; D gene ambiguous. CDR1 and CDR2 (germline): SQVTM, ANQGSEA. The CDR3 contains 12 residues. V shed 3 bases and J shed 4 bases, with 7 bases lying between them. The CDR3: CSVDLDYNEQFF. CDR3 nucleotide sequence: TGCAGCGTTGACCTAGATTACAATGAGCAGTTCTTC.

This clonotype has only a few counts. The genes are TRBV6-2 or TRBV6-3 and TRBJ2-1; D possibly corresponds to TRBD1 (6 bases). Germline loops: CDR1 MNHEY, CDR2 SVGEGT. The germline V and J ends were trimmed by 6 bases and 2 bases, with 14 bases remaining between them. The CDR3 has 15 residues. Written as DNA, the CDR3 is TGTGCCAGCAGCTACAGGGATCTGACCTACAATGAGCAGTTCTTC. This codes for CASSYRDLTYNEQFF.

This chain uses TRBV3-1 with TRBJ2-3, with TRBD1 matching 9 bases. The junction had 7 bases not matched to a gene; V was cut back by 5 bases and J by 7 bases. CDR3 length equals 14 residues. CDR1 is LGHDT, CDR2 YNNKEL, per germline (reference sequence). CDR3 sequence (DNA): TGTGCCAGCAGCACGGGACAGGGCGCGAATACGCAGTATTTT. Translated: CASSTGQGANTQYF.

CDR3 bases: TGCAGTGCTAGAGGACCGGCAGGGGGCGATGAGCAGTACTTC. It is translated as CSARGPAGGDEQYF. J is TRBJ2-7 and V is TRBV20-1; 8 bases line up with TRBD1. The V and J ends lost 1 base and 7 bases, in that order; junction bases with no gene match: 9. CDR3 length: 14 residues. The germline CDR1 and CDR2 sequences are DFQATT and SNEGSKA (reference sequence).

The chain joins TRBV6-2 or TRBV6-3 to TRBJ2-1, with TRBD1 as a possible D gene (7 bases). The CDR3 runs to 18 residues. The V end was cut by 2 bases, the J end by 0 bases, with 17 bases between. Germline CDR1 is MNHEY and CDR2 is SVGEGT. The CDR3: CASSYEARGDPSYNEQFF. CDR3 in DNA: TGTGCCAGCAGTTACGAGGCCAGGGGGGATCCCTCCTACAATGAGCAGTTCTTC.

There are many counts of this clonotype. V gene TRBV20-1 combines with J gene TRBJ2-3, with 7 bases matching TRBD2. CDR1 is DFQATT, CDR2 SNEGSKA, per germline (reference sequence). V lost 3 bases, J lost 3 bases, and 3 bases stayed unmatched. This CDR3 has 13 residues. CDR3 protein: CSARKAGTDTQYF. The CDR3 bases are TGCAGTGCTAGGAAAGCGGGGACAGATACGCAGTATTTT.

About this clonotype itself: A read error may be the cause here, since a much bigger clone is one base away. The CDR3 reads CSARDLTSKSEQFF. The CDR3 coding sequence is TGCAGTGCTAGAGATCTGACTTCCAAATCCGAGCAGTTCTTC. The chain has TRBV20-1 and TRBJ2-1; D gene ambiguous. In germline, CDR1 is DFQATT, CDR2 SNEGSKA (reference sequence). This CDR3 is built from 14 residues. Trimming removed 0 bases at V and 10 bases at J, with 16 bases between.

This clonotype came up many times. V usage is TRBV7-9 and J usage is TRBJ2-3; D gene uncertain. Germline CDR1 and CDR2: SEHNR and FQNEAQ (reference sequence). V lost 7 bases, J lost 2 bases, and 10 bases lay in between. This CDR3 spans 13 amino acids. This chain's CDR3 is CASTLTVTDTQYF. DNA for the CDR3: TGTGCCAGCACCCTCACAGTCACAGATACGCAGTATTTT.

CDR3 in DNA: TGTGCCAGCAGGAGGACAGGGAACCACGATGAGCAGTTCTTC. This encodes CASRRTGNHDEQFF. The chain is built from TRBV6-5 and TRBJ2-1, with 8 bases that match TRBD1. The CDR3 spans 14 residues. CDR1 is MNHEY and CDR2 is SVGAGI in the germline V gene. Trimming cost V 6 bases and J 8 bases; bases outside gene matches: 9.

J is TRBJ2-7 and V is TRBV20-1; 12 bases map to TRBD2. The CDR3 totals 15 residues. Germline-derived CDR1 and CDR2 are DFQATT and SNEGSKA (reference sequence). J gave up 7 bases and V 6 bases, and 13 bases lay outside the gene matches. CDR3 nucleotides: TGCAGTGCGGAACCTTCGACTAGCGGGGGCAATGAGCAGTACTTC. Translated, it gives CSAEPSTSGGNEQYF.

This chain joins TRBV3-1 and TRBJ2-7; no clear D gene. V lost 0 bases, J lost 0 bases, and 9 bases lay in between. Germline CDR1 LGHDT, CDR2 YNNKEL (reference sequence). The CDR3 sequence is 15 residues long. CDR3 bases: TGTGCCAGCAGCCAAGATAGAGCTACCTCCTACGAGCAGTACTTC. It codes for CASSQDRATSYEQYF.

The rearrangement uses TRBV11-3 and TRBJ2-2; D tentatively fits TRBD1 or TRBD2 (6 bases each). This CDR3 comprises 14 residues. CDR1 SGHNT and CDR2 YENEEA come from the germline V gene. V was clipped by 5 bases and J by 6 bases, with 13 bases between them. Here the CDR3 reads CASSPGGQPGELFF. In nucleotides, the CDR3 is TGTGCCAGCAGCCCTGGGGGGCAGCCCGGGGAGCTGTTTTTT.

This clonotype was counted only a few times. The V gene is TRBV5-6, the J gene TRBJ2-7; D ambiguous. CDR1 SGHDT and CDR2 YYEEEE come from the germline V gene. The CDR3 runs 13 residues. Trimming shortened V by 3 bases and J by 6 bases, and 13 bases separated the two germline ends. The CDR3 region has the DNA TGTGCCAGCAGCTCCTACACGGCTGGCGAGCAGTACTTC. Translated: CASSSYTAGEQYF.

This clonotype was seen at least ten times. This chain links TRBV7-2 with TRBJ2-5; no definite D call. Looked up from germline, CDR1 is SGHTA and CDR2 is FQGNSA. Trimming removed 4 bases at V and 0 bases at J, with 9 bases between. CDR3 length: 14 amino acids. The CDR3 spells CASSYGTYQETQYF. The DNA for the CDR3 is TGTGCCAGCAGCTACGGAACTTACCAAGAGACCCAGTACTTC.

This rearrangement joins TRBV7-3 to TRBJ2-7; 10 nucleotides align to TRBD1. The CDR3 totals 16 residues. The germline V gene has CDR1 SGHTA and CDR2 FQGTGA. V lost 4 bases, J lost 2 bases, and 8 bases stayed unmatched. CDR3 amino acids: CASSSGPGQGTYEQYF. CDR3 in DNA: TGTGCCAGCAGCTCTGGACCGGGACAGGGGACCTACGAGCAGTACTTC.

This clonotype came up a few times. This chain uses TRBV4-3 with TRBJ1-1, with D hard to call. Trimming shortened V by 1 base and J by 4 bases, and 10 bases separated the two germline ends. CDR3 length: 14 residues. Germline values: CDR1 LGHNA, CDR2 YSLEER. The CDR3 DNA sequence: TGCGCCAGCAGCCAAGTACCAGTCAGCACTGAAGCTTTCTTT. Protein product: CASSQVPVSTEAFF.

V and J are TRBV18 and TRBJ2-5; tentatively, D is TRBD1 or TRBD2 (5 bases each). V gave up 6 bases and J gave up 11 bases, with 25 bases separating them. The CDR3 covers 15 residues. Germline CDR1 KGHSH, CDR2 LQKENI. The CDR3 protein is CASSLDGTGWNEQYF. The DNA for the CDR3 is TGTGCCAGCTCCCTCGACGGGACGGGTTGGAATGAGCAGTACTTC.

This clonotype was seen a handful of times. V gene TRBV5-1 combines with J gene TRBJ2-5; D is uncertain. V was shortened by 0 bases and J by 10 bases, with 13 bases between the two germline ends. The CDR3 has 13 residues. Germline V gene data show CDR1 as SGHRS and CDR2 as YFSETQ. The CDR3 nucleotides read TGCGCCAGCAGCTTGGGAGTCCGTGGGGACCAGTACTTC. This gives the protein CASSLGVRGDQYF. Complete variable domain (other parts from reference TRBV5-1 and TRBJ2-5): KAGVTQTPRYLIKTRGQQVTLSCSPISGHRSVSWYQQTPGQGLQFLFEYFSETQRNKGNFPGRFSGRQFSNSRSEMNVSTLELGDSALYLCASSLGVRGDQYFGPGTRLLVL.

This chain joins TRBV29-1 and TRBJ1-4, with D unclear. Germline V CDR1 and CDR2: SQVTM, ANQGSEA. This CDR3 has 15 amino acids. The germline V and J ends were trimmed by 6 bases and 3 bases, with 17 bases remaining between them. CDR3 coding DNA: TGCAGCGTCAAAAGACGGTTGGTGGCTAATGAAAAACTGTTTTTT. This translates into CSVKRRLVANEKLFF.

This clonotype was seen more than once but under ten times. A read error is possible here, since a much larger clone lies one base away. The rearrangement uses TRBV20-1 and TRBJ2-1, with D maybe TRBD2 (5 bases). Germline V lookup: CDR1 DFQATT, CDR2 SNEGSKA (reference sequence). Trimming cost V 3 bases and J 3 bases, with 6 bases left between them. This CDR3 spans 12 amino acids. The CDR3 bases are TGCAGTGCTAGCGGGGACTACAATGAGCAGTTCTTC. Its translation: CSASGDYNEQFF.

To note about this clonotype: One end of the junction varies from germline; a read error may be responsible. This chain joins TRBV7-2 and TRBJ2-5; D gene uncertain. Germline CDR1 is SGHTA and CDR2 is FQGNSA. This CDR3 is built from 12 residues. The CDR3 sequence is CASSLYEETRFF. CDR3 DNA sequence: TGTGCCAGCAGCTTATATGAAGAGACCCGGTTCTTC.

The chain is built from TRBV6-1 and TRBJ2-7; D gene uncertain. The better agreement between TRBJ2-5 and the DNA end casts doubt on the J call. Germline V gene lookup returns CDR1 MNHNS and CDR2 SASEGT. CDR3 size: 16 residues. The CDR3 region is CASSDPTGPKGETQYF. The CDR3, as DNA: TGTGCCAGCAGTGATCCGACCGGGCCAAAAGGAGAGACCCAGTACTTC.

The genes are TRBV4-3 and TRBJ2-1; D gene ambiguous. The J call is uncertain, as TRBJ2-7 better fits the DNA end. Per germline, CDR1 LGHNA and CDR2 YSLEER. This CDR3 comprises 15 residues. The CDR3 protein is CASSQDRGLPHEQYF. The CDR3 nucleotides are TGCGCCAGCAGCCAAGATCGAGGCCTACCCCACGAGCAGTACTTC.

This clonotype was recorded many times. The chain carries TRBV7-2 and TRBJ2-1, with TRBD1 matching 7 bases. Unmatched junction bases numbered 7, after V lost 7 bases and J lost 4 bases. CDR1 is SGHTA and CDR2 is FQGNSA in the germline V gene. The CDR3 loop spans 14 amino acids. The CDR3, as DNA: TGTGCCAGCATCCCGGGACAGCCTTACAATGAGCAGTTCTTC. This translates into CASIPGQPYNEQFF.

This chain joins TRBV6-4 and TRBJ1-5; D is ambiguous. This CDR3 region has 13 residues. Trimming pared 6 bases from V and 5 bases from J, leaving 11 bases between. The V gene's germline CDR1 is MRHNA and CDR2 SNTAGT. The CDR3 nucleotides read TGTGCCAGCAGCCCGTCCAGGTATCAGCCCCAGCATTTT. This gives the protein CASSPSRYQPQHF.